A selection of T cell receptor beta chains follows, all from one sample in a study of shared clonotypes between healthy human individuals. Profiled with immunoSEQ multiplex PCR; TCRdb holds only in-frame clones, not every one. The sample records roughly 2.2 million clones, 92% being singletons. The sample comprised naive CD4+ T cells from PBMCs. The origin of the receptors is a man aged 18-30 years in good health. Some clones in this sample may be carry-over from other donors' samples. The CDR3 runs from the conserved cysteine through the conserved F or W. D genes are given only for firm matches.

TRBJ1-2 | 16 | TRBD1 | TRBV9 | CASSATGQGHYYGYTF
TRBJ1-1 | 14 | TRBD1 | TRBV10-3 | CAIRPGQGSTEAFF
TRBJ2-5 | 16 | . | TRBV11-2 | CASSPYLGQGGETQYF
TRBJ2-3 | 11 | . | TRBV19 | CASSMADTQYF
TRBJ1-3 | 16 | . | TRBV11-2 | CASSSRLSDAGNTIYF
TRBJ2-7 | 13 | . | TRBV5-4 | CASSLGPLYEQYF
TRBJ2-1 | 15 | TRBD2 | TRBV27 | CASGRTGTSGYEQFF
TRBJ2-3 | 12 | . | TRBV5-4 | CASQDRTDTQYF
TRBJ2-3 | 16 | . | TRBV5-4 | CASSLMSGANTDTQYF
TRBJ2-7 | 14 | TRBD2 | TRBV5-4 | CASSRGAGAYEQYF
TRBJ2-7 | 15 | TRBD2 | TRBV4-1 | CASSQVSLAGGEQYF
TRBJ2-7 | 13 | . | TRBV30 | CAWSGDDQIGQYF
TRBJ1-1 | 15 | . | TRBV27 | CASRSKGYNRDQAFF
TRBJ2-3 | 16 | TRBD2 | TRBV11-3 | CASSPGTSGLTDTQYF
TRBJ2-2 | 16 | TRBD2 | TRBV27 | CASSFITSGHTGELFF
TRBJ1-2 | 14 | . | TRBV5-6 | CASSLVAAAYGYTF
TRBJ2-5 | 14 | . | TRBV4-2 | CASSHRGRGETQYF
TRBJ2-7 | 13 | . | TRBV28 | CASSKGGNYEQYF
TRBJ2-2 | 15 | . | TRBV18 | CASSPSRVVTGELFF
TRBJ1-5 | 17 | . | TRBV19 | CASSITGITHSNQPQHF
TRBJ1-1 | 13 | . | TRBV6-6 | CASRSGHGTEAFF
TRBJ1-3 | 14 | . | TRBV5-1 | CASSSGASGNTIYF
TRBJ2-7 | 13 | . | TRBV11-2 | CAILKGPSYEQYF